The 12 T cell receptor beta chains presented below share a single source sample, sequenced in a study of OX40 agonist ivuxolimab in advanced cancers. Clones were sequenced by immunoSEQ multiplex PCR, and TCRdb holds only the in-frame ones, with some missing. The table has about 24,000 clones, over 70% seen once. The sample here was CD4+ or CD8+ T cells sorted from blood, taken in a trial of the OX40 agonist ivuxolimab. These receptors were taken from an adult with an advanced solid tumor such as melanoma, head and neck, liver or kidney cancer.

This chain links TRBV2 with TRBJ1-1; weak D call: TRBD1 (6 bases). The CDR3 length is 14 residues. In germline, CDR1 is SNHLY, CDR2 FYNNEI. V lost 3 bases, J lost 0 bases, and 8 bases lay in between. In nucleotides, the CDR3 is TGTGCCAGCAGTGACTACAGGGTGAACACTGAAGCTTTCTTT. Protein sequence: CASSDYRVNTEAFF.

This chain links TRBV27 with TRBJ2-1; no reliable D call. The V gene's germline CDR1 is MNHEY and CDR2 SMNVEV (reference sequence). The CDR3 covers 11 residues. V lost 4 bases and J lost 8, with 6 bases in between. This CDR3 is CASSSVDEQFF. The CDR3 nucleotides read TGTGCCAGCAGTTCGGTCGATGAGCAGTTCTTC.

CDR3 residues: CAWSVRGDEAFF. CDR3 coding DNA: TGTGCCTGGAGTGTACGGGGAGATGAAGCTTTCTTT. This chain joins TRBV30 and TRBJ1-1; D unclear. Trimming shortened V by 0 bases and J by 7 bases, and 9 bases separated the two germline ends. Germline V lookup: CDR1 GTSNPN, CDR2 SVGIG (reference sequence). The CDR3 contains 12 residues.

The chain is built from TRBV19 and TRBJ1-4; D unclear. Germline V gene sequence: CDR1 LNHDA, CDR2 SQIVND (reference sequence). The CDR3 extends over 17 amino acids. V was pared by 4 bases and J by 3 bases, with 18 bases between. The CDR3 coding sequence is TGTGCCAGTAGTAGAGTGGAGAGGTTTAGTCCTAATGAAAAACTGTTTTTT. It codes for CASSRVERFSPNEKLFF.

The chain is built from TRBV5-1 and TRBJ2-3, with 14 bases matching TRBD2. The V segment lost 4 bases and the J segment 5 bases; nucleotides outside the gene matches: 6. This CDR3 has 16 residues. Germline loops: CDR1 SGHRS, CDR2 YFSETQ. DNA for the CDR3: TGCGCCAGCAGCCCGACTAGCGGGGGGGCGGGAGATACGCAGTATTTT. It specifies CASSPTSGGAGDTQYF.

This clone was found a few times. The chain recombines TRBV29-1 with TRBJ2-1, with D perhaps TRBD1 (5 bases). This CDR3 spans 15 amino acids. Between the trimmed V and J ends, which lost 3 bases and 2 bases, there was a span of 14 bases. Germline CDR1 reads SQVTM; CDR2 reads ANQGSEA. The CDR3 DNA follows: TGCAGCGTTGATGGATGGGGCGAGGCCTACAATGAGCAGTTCTTC. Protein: CSVDGWGEAYNEQFF.

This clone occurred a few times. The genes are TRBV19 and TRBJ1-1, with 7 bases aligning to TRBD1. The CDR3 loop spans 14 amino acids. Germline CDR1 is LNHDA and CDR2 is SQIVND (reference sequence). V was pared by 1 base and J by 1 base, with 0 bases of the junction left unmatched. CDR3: CASSIGQGNTEAFF. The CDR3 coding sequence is TGTGCCAGTAGTATAGGACAGGGGAACACTGAAGCTTTCTTT.

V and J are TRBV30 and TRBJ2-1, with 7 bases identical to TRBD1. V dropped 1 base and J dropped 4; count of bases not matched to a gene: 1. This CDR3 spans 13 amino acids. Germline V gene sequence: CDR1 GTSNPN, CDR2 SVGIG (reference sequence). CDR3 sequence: CAWSAQGYNEQFF. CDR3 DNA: TGTGCCTGGAGTGCACAGGGGTACAATGAGCAGTTCTTC.

The CDR3 loop is CAWSPAPTEAFF. The CDR3 region has the DNA TGTGCCTGGAGTCCCGCCCCGACTGAAGCTTTCTTT. The chain links TRBV30 to TRBJ1-1; D gene unclear. V was pared by 2 bases and J by 5 bases, with 9 bases between. This CDR3 comprises 12 residues. Germline values: CDR1 GTSNPN, CDR2 SVGIG (reference sequence).

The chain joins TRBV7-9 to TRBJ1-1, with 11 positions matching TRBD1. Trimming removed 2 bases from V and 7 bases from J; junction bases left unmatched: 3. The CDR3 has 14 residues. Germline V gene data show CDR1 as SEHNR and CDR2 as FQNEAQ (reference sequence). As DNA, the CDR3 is TGTGCCAGCAGCTTACCCGGGACAGGGGGTGAAGCTTTCTTT. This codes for CASSLPGTGGEAFF. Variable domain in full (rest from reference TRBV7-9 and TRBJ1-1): DTGVSQNPRHKITKRGQNVTFRCDPISEHNRLYWYRQTLGQGPEFLTYFQNEAQLEKSRLLSDRFSAERPKGSFSTLEIQRTEQGDSAMYLCASSLPGTGGEAFFGQGTRLTVV.

The CDR3: CASSQDRLAGLMEEQFF. The CDR3 bases are TGCGCCAGCAGCCAAGATCGACTAGCGGGGCTGATGGAGGAGCAGTTCTTC. The chain uses TRBV4-1 and TRBJ2-1; 11 bases agree with TRBD2. With 0 bases clipped from V and 10 bases from J, the junction kept 11 bases outside the gene matches. The CDR3 loop spans 17 amino acids. Looked up from germline, CDR1 is MGHRA and CDR2 is YSYEKL.

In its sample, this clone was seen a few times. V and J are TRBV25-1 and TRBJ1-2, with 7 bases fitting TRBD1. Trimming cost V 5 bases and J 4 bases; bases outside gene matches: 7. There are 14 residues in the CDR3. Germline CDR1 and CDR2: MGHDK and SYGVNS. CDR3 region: CASSLQGVAYGYTF. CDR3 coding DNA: TGTGCCAGCAGTCTCCAGGGGGTGGCCTATGGCTACACCTTC.